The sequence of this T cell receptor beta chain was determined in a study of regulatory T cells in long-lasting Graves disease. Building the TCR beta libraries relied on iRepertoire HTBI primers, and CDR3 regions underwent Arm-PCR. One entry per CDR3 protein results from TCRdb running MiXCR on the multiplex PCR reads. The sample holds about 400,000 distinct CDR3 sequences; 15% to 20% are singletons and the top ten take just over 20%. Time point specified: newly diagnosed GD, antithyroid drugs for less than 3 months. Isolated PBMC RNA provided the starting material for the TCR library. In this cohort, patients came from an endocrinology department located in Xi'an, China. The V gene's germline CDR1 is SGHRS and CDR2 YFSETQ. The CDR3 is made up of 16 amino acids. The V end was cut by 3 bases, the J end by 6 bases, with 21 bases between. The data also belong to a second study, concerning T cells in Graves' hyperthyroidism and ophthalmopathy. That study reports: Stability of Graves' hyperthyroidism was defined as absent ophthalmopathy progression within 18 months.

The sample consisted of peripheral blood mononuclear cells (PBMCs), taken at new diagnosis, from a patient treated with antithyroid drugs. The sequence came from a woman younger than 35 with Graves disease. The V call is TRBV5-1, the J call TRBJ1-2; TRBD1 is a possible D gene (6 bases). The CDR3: CASSSSTGTGGHGYTF. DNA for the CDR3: TGCGCCAGCAGCTCATCCACCGGGACTGGGGGGCATGGCTACACCTTC. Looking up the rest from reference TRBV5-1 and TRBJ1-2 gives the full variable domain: KAGVTQTPRYLIKTRGQQVTLSCSPISGHRSVSWYQQTPGQGLQFLFEYFSETQRNKGNFPGRFSGRQFSNSRSEMNVSTLELGDSALYLCASSSSTGTGGHGYTFGSGTRLTVV.